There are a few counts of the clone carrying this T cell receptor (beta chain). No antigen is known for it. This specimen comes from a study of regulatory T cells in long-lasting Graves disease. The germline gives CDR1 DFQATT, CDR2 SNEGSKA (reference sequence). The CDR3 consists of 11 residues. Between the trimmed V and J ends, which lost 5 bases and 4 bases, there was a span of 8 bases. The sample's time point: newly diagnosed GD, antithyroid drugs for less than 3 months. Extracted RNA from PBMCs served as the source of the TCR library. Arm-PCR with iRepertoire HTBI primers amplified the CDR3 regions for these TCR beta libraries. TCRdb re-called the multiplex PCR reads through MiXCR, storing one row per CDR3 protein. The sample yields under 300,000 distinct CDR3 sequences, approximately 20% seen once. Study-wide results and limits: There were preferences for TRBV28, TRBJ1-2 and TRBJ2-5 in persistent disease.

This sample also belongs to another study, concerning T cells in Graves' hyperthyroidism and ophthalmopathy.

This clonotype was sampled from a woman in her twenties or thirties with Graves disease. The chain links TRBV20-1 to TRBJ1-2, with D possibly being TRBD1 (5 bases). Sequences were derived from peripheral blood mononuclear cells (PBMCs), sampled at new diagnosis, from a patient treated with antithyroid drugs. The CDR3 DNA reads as TGCAGTGCTCCCGGGGGCTATGGCTACACCTTC. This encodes CSAPGGYGYTF.